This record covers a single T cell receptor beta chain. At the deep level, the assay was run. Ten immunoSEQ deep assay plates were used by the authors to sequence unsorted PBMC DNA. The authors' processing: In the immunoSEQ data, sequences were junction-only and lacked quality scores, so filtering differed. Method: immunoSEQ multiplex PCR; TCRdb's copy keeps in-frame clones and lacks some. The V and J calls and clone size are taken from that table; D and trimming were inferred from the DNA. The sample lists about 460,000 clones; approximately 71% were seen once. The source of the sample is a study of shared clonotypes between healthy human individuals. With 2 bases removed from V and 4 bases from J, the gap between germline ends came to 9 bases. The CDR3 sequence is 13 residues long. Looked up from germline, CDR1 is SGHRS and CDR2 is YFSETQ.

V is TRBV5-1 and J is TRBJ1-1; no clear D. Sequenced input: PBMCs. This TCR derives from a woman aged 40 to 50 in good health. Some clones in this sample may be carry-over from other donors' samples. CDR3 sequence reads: CASSFSRSTEAFF. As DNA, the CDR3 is TGCGCCAGCAGCTTTTCCCGGAGCACTGAAGCTTTCTTT.